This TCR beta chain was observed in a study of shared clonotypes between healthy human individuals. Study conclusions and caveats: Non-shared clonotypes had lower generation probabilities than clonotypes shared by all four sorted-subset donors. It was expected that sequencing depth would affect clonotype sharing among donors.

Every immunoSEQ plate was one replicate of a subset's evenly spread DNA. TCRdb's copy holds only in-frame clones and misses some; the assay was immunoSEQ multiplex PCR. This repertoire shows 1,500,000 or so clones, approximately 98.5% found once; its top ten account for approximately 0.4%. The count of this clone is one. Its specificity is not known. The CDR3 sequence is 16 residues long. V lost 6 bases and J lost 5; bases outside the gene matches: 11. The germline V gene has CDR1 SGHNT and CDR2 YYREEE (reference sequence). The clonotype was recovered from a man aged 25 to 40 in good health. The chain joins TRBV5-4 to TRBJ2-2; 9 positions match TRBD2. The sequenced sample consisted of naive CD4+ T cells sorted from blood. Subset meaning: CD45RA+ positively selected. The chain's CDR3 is CASNALAGVATGELFF. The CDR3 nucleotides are TGTGCCAGCAACGCTTTAGCGGGAGTAGCGACCGGGGAGCTGTTTTTT. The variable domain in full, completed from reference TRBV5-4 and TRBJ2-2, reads ETGVTQSPTHLIKTRGQQVTLRCSSQSGHNTVSWYQQALGQGPQFIFQYYREEENGRGNFPPRFSGLQFPNYSSELNVNALELDDSALYLCASNALAGVATGELFFGEGSRLTVL.